The 29 T cell receptor beta chains below were found in one sample sequenced in a study of shared clonotypes between healthy human individuals. Data came from immunoSEQ multiplex PCR; TCRdb stores just in-frame clones and leaves some out. The table lists roughly 2 million clones, more than 90% of them singletons. Sequencing input: naive CD4+ T cells sorted from blood. The subset here: CD45RA+ positively selected. These receptors were obtained from a man aged 18 to 30 in good health.

A word on this clone: Other DNA sequences of this sample code for an identical CDR3. The genes are TRBV11-2 and TRBJ2-7, with D hard to call. Deletions cut 5 bases from V and 6 bases from J, with 8 bases between. The length of the CDR3 is 11 residues. Germline V lookup: CDR1 SGHAT, CDR2 FQNNGV. Here the CDR3 reads CASSPGSEQYF. In DNA, the CDR3 is TGTGCCAGCAGCCCGGGTAGCGAGCAGTACTTC.

In its sample, this clone was seen once. Other DNA sequences within the sample encode an identical CDR3. V is TRBV6-5 and J is TRBJ1-4; perhaps TRBD1 as D (5 bases). Trimming took 6 bases from V and 8 from J, leaving 13 bases between them. The length of the CDR3 is 13 residues. Germline CDR1 MNHEY, CDR2 SVGAGI. CDR3 loop: CASRTGGREKLFF. The CDR3 bases are TGTGCCAGCAGAACAGGAGGACGAGAAAAACTGTTTTTT.

The chain carries TRBV6-5 and TRBJ2-1; D possibly matches TRBD1 or TRBD2 (5 bases each). The CDR3 is 14 residues long. V dropped 4 bases and J dropped 7 bases, with 14 bases sitting between them. Germline assignment: CDR1 MNHEY and CDR2 SVGAGI. The chain's CDR3 is CASSSGTAWNEQFF. CDR3 DNA sequence: TGTGCCAGCAGTTCCGGGACGGCCTGGAATGAGCAGTTCTTC.

This sequence joins TRBV28 and TRBJ1-4; D unclear. CDR1 is MDHEN, CDR2 SYDVKM, per germline. V lost 7 bases and J lost 8, with 20 bases in between. The CDR3 runs to 15 residues. The CDR3 is CASTPEIGFEEKLFF. The CDR3 coding sequence is TGTGCCAGCACCCCCGAAATAGGGTTTGAGGAAAAACTGTTTTTT. The full variable domain, its missing parts supplied by reference TRBV28 and TRBJ1-4, is DVKVTQSSRYLVKRTGEKVFLECVQDMDHENMFWYRQDPGLGLRLIYFSYDVKMKEKGDIPEGYSVSREKKERFSLILESASTNQTSMYLCASTPEIGFEEKLFFGSGTQLSVL.

The chain recombines TRBV4-3 with TRBJ2-5; 8 bases are a match to TRBD1. J lost 5 bases, V lost 0 bases, and 11 bases had no gene match. This CDR3 contains 17 residues. CDR1 and CDR2 from the germline V gene are LGHNA and YSLEER. Here the CDR3 reads CASSQERPGGAGETQYF. The CDR3 nucleotides read TGCGCCAGCAGCCAAGAACGTCCAGGGGGCGCCGGGGAGACCCAGTACTTC.

This chain joins TRBV30 and TRBJ2-3; unclear D gene. CDR1 GTSNPN and CDR2 SVGIG come from the germline V gene (reference sequence). This CDR3 is 11 amino acids long. V dropped 2 bases and J dropped 6 bases, with 6 bases sitting between them. The CDR3 reads CAWSNSDTQYF. The CDR3 DNA reads TGTGCCTGGAGTAACAGCGATACGCAGTATTTT.

The V call is TRBV6-1, the J call TRBJ1-2, with a weak D call TRBD1 (6 bases). Looked up from germline, CDR1 is MNHNS and CDR2 is SASEGT. Deletions cut 0 bases from V and 2 bases from J, with 10 bases between. This CDR3 is built from 15 residues. The CDR3 spells CASSEAAGENYGYTF. Here the CDR3 DNA reads TGTGCCAGCAGTGAAGCGGCAGGGGAAAACTATGGCTACACCTTC.

The rearrangement joins TRBV7-2 to TRBJ2-1, with a possible D match to TRBD2 (5 bases). CDR3 length: 15 residues. V gave up 1 base and J gave up 6 bases, with 13 bases separating them. Germline V gene sequence: CDR1 SGHTA, CDR2 FQGNSA. This chain's CDR3 is CASSLGGPGGNEQFF. The CDR3 nucleotides are TGTGCCAGCAGCTTAGGTGGTCCAGGAGGCAATGAGCAGTTCTTC.

The chain has TRBV7-2 and TRBJ1-2; no definite D call. Per germline, CDR1 SGHTA and CDR2 FQGNSA. The CDR3 contains 13 residues. V lost 4 bases, J lost 8 bases, and 14 bases lay in between. The CDR3 sequence is CASSSPGPRGYTF. Written as DNA, the CDR3 is TGTGCCAGCAGCTCACCCGGGCCGCGCGGCTACACCTTC. The full variable domain, in which reference TRBV7-2 and TRBJ1-2 provide the parts outside the CDR3, is GAGVSQSPSNKVTEKGKDVELRCDPISGHTALYWYRQSLGQGLEFLIYFQGNSAPDKSGLPSDRFSAERTGGSVSTLTIQRTQQEDSAVYLCASSSPGPRGYTFGSGTRLTVV.

This clone was seen only once. The chain has TRBV10-3 and TRBJ1-3; possibly TRBD1 for D (6 bases). With 2 bases removed from V and 0 bases from J, the gap between germline ends came to 8 bases. CDR3 size: 15 residues. CDR1 and CDR2 (germline): ENHRY, SYGVKD. The CDR3 region is CAISEDRTSGNTIYF. CDR3 nucleotides: TGTGCCATCAGTGAGGACAGGACCTCTGGAAACACCATATATTTT.

The chain is built from TRBV4-1 and TRBJ1-4, with D perhaps matching TRBD1 (5 bases). The CDR3 spans 15 residues. Per germline, CDR1 MGHRA and CDR2 YSYEKL. Between the trimmed V and J ends, which lost 2 bases and 8 bases, there was a span of 15 bases. Here the CDR3 reads CASSQIAGSSEKLFF. In DNA, the CDR3 is TGCGCCAGCAGCCAAATTGCAGGGTCCAGCGAAAAACTGTTTTTT.

The rearrangement joins TRBV6-5 to TRBJ1-3; 12 bases map to TRBD1. Germline lookup yields CDR1 MNHEY and CDR2 SVGAGI. V lost 3 bases to trimming and J lost 6 bases; unmatched junction nucleotides: 6. The CDR3 totals 16 residues. CDR3 sequence (DNA): TGTGCCAGCAGTTATGCCGGGACAGGGGGCATAAACACCATATATTTT. Translated, it gives CASSYAGTGGINTIYF.

This clone was detected only once. The chain joins TRBV10-3 to TRBJ1-1; no reliable D call. Trimming stripped 0 bases from V and 6 bases from J, with 11 bases between. CDR3 length equals 14 residues. Germline V gene sequence: CDR1 ENHRY, CDR2 SYGVKD. CDR3 DNA: TGTGCCATCAGTGAGTCCCTAGGGTCCGCTGAAGCTTTCTTT. This encodes CAISESLGSAEAFF.

The table lists this clone with a count of one. This chain uses TRBV18 with TRBJ2-5; D is undetermined. The germline V gene encodes CDR1 KGHSH and CDR2 LQKENI. Trimming cost V 3 bases and J 6 bases, with 8 bases left between them. The CDR3 is 12 amino acids. The CDR3 here is CASSPSPKTQYF. CDR3 in DNA: TGTGCCAGCTCACCTTCCCCCAAGACCCAGTACTTC. Full variable domain (remainder filled in from reference TRBV18 and TRBJ2-5): NAGVMQNPRHLVRRRGQEARLRCSPMKGHSHVYWYRQLPEEGLKFMVYLQKENIIDESGMPKERFSAEFPKEGPSILRIQQVVRGDSAAYFCASSPSPKTQYFGPGTRLLVL.

The V and J genes are TRBV2 and TRBJ2-3; 9 bases align to TRBD1. From germline, CDR1 is SNHLY and CDR2 FYNNEI. The V gene end was trimmed by 7 bases and the J gene end by 1 base; junction bases not matched to a gene: 12. The CDR3 is 17 amino acids. The CDR3, as DNA: TGTGCCAGCACCCCGACTCCGACAGGGGGGGGCACAGATACGCAGTATTTT. Amino acid sequence: CASTPTPTGGGTDTQYF.

The V and J genes are TRBV5-1 and TRBJ2-5; TRBD1 might be the D (5 bases). The CDR3 covers 14 residues. V shed 4 bases and J shed 0 bases, with 10 bases lying between them. The germline V gene encodes CDR1 SGHRS and CDR2 YFSETQ. The CDR3 nucleotides read TGCGCCAGCAGCATAGACAGCTACCAAGAGACCCAGTACTTC. Amino acid sequence: CASSIDSYQETQYF.

The rearrangement joins TRBV6-5 to TRBJ2-7, with TRBD2 identical over 11 bases. The CDR3 runs to 15 residues. From germline, CDR1 is MNHEY and CDR2 SVGAGI. V gave up 8 bases and J gave up 0 bases; unmatched junction bases: 6. In DNA, the CDR3 is TGTGCCAGCGCCCAGACTAGCGGGAACTCCTACGAGCAGTACTTC. Amino acids: CASAQTSGNSYEQYF.

V is TRBV6-5 and J is TRBJ1-1; 9 bases map to TRBD1. J lost 2 bases, V lost 6 bases, and 4 bases had no gene match. The CDR3 is 14 residues long. Germline-derived CDR1 and CDR2 are MNHEY and SVGAGI. CDR3 region: CASSRDRENTEAFF. For the CDR3, the DNA is TGTGCCAGCAGCCGGGACAGGGAAAACACTGAAGCTTTCTTT.

The V and J genes are TRBV13 and TRBJ1-6; 8 bases line up with TRBD1. CDR1 and CDR2 (germline): PRHDT, FYEKMQ (reference sequence). The CDR3 covers 17 residues. Losses at the gene ends were 1 base for V and 2 bases for J; bases not matched to a gene: 4. CDR3 DNA sequence: TGTGCCAGCAGCTTAGTTGGCAGGGGGCCCTATAATTCACCCCTCCACTTT. Translating it yields CASSLVGRGPYNSPLHF.

J is TRBJ2-5 and V is TRBV9, with TRBD2 identical over 9 bases. The germline gives CDR1 SGDLS, CDR2 YYNGEE. This CDR3 is 15 amino acids long. J was trimmed by 2 bases and V by 6 bases; bases with no gene match: 8. The CDR3, as DNA: TGTGCCAGCACCTTAAGCGGGGGGAGACAAGAGACCCAGTACTTC. Translating it yields CASTLSGGRQETQYF.

V is TRBV9 and J is TRBJ1-6; D is ambiguous. Between the trimmed V and J ends, which lost 7 bases and 0 bases, there was a span of 8 bases. Germline CDR1 reads SGDLS; CDR2 reads YYNGEE. The CDR3 contains 14 residues. The DNA for the CDR3 is TGTGCCAGCTGCGATGGCTCCTATAATTCACCCCTCCACTTT. It is translated as CASCDGSYNSPLHF.

The chain joins TRBV7-2 to TRBJ1-4; 9 positions agree with TRBD1. The CDR3 extends over 14 amino acids. V gave up 5 bases and J gave up 15 bases; unmatched junction bases: 13. The V gene's germline CDR1 is SGHTA and CDR2 FQGNSA. CDR3 in amino acids: CASSHNNPGQGMFF. The CDR3 DNA reads as TGTGCCAGCAGCCATAACAATCCGGGACAGGGCATGTTTTTT.

The CDR3 nucleotides read TGCAGCGTTGAACAGTTCATGAACACTGAAGCTTTCTTT. Amino acid sequence: CSVEQFMNTEAFF. The chain employs TRBV29-1 and TRBJ1-1; no reliable D call. The V end lost 2 bases, the J end lost 0 bases, and 7 bases lay between the germline ends. The CDR3 is made up of 13 amino acids. CDR1 and CDR2 from the germline V gene are SQVTM and ANQGSEA.

The chain is built from TRBV6-1 and TRBJ2-3; tentative D call: TRBD1 (5 bases). Trimming pared 3 bases from V and 4 bases from J, leaving 14 bases between. The CDR3 contains 15 residues. CDR1 and CDR2 from the germline V gene are MNHNS and SASEGT. CDR3 nucleotides: TGTGCCAGCAGTGATGCCCAGGGCAAATCAGATACGCAGTATTTT. This sequence encodes CASSDAQGKSDTQYF.

The chain joins TRBV4-3 to TRBJ2-7, with TRBD1 matching 7 bases. CDR3 length equals 13 residues. V lost 3 bases to trimming and J lost 3 bases; unmatched junction nucleotides: 2. The V gene's germline CDR1 is LGHNA and CDR2 YSLEER. The CDR3 region has the DNA TGCGCCAGCAGCCACGGACAGGACTACGAGCAGTACTTC. Encoded protein: CASSHGQDYEQYF.

This clone occurred once. V gene TRBV6-5 combines with J gene TRBJ2-2; 10 bases are a match to TRBD1. CDR3 size: 15 residues. Germline-derived CDR1 and CDR2 are MNHEY and SVGAGI. With V trimmed by 4 bases and J by 3 bases, 2 bases remained unmatched. Here the CDR3 DNA reads TGTGCCAGCAGTTCCGGGACAGGGGACACCGGGGAGCTGTTTTTT. It encodes CASSSGTGDTGELFF.

J is TRBJ1-2 and V is TRBV7-8, with 8 bases aligning to TRBD1. The CDR3 sequence is 15 residues long. From germline, CDR1 is SGHVS and CDR2 FQNEAQ. After removal of 5 bases from V and 5 bases from J, the junction contained 10 bases not matched to a gene. CDR3 in DNA: TGTGCCAGCAGCCCTCAGGGGGCACCCGAATATGGCTACACCTTC. Amino acids: CASSPQGAPEYGYTF.

The chain uses TRBV7-2 and TRBJ2-7; TRBD1 might be the D (6 bases). Germline V gene sequence: CDR1 SGHTA, CDR2 FQGNSA. With 2 bases removed from V and 2 bases from J, the gap between germline ends came to 13 bases. This CDR3 spans 15 amino acids. As DNA, the CDR3 is TGTGCCAGCAGCTTATTGTTGACAGGCCCCTACGAGCAGTACTTC. Amino acid sequence: CASSLLLTGPYEQYF.

This chain uses TRBV7-8 with TRBJ2-1; D unresolved. The germline CDR1 and CDR2 sequences are SGHVS and FQNEAQ. The CDR3 contains 11 residues. Trimming shortened V by 2 bases and J by 10 bases, and 6 bases separated the two germline ends. CDR3 loop: CASSLQGEQFF. CDR3 nucleotide sequence: TGTGCCAGCAGCTTACAAGGAGAGCAGTTCTTC.